A single sample gave rise to the 30 T cell receptor beta chains below, sequenced in a study of T-cell reconstitution after alpha-beta-depleted transplantation in children. Construction of the TCRbeta library involved unique molecular identifiers. TCRdb re-derived calls from the PCR reads in MiXCR, one entry per CDR3 protein. Among 450,000 to 500,000 distinct CDR3 sequences listed, 9.5% to 15% were seen once. The sample here was PBMCs from the stem cell graft donor, taken from the stem cell graft. All receptors come from a human donor who donated a stem cell graft to a child with combined immunodeficiency.

This clonotype has ten or more counts. The chain is built from TRBV10-3 and TRBJ2-7; TRBD1 agrees at 9 bases. V shed 7 bases and J 5 bases; nucleotides not matched to a gene: 6. The CDR3 runs 13 residues. In germline, CDR1 is ENHRY, CDR2 SYGVKD. The CDR3 reads CAIKGDRVHEQYF. The CDR3 DNA reads as TGTGCCATCAAAGGGGACAGGGTCCACGAGCAGTACTTC.

This clonotype was counted between two and nine times. The genes are TRBV5-1 and TRBJ2-2; D might be TRBD1 (5 bases). Per germline, CDR1 SGHRS and CDR2 YFSETQ. With 5 bases removed from V and 3 bases from J, the gap between germline ends came to 14 bases. The CDR3 sequence is 15 residues long. CDR3 protein: CASSFDREYTGELFF. The CDR3, as DNA: TGCGCCAGCAGTTTTGACAGAGAATACACCGGGGAGCTGTTTTTT.

This clonotype turned up a few times. CDR3 amino acids: CASSFQGSNYEQYF. The CDR3 DNA reads TGTGCCAGCAGCTTTCAGGGGTCCAACTACGAGCAGTACTTC. V usage is TRBV5-5 and J usage is TRBJ2-7; D perhaps matches TRBD1 (6 bases). Trimming pared 2 bases from V and 3 bases from J, leaving 12 bases between. Germline CDR1 SGHKS, CDR2 YYEKEE (reference sequence). The CDR3 runs to 14 residues.

The V call is TRBV7-9, the J call TRBJ2-7; no clear D gene. The CDR3 has 12 amino acids. V gave up 5 bases and J gave up 3 bases, with 8 bases separating them. Germline assignment: CDR1 SEHNR and CDR2 FQNEAQ (reference sequence). The CDR3 nucleotides read TGTGCCAGCAGCCTCTTCGACTACGAGCAGTACTTC. This translates into CASSLFDYEQYF.

This clonotype was seen a handful of times. The chain has TRBV12-3 or TRBV12-4 and TRBJ2-7; D assignment may be TRBD1 or TRBD2 (5 bases each). Trimming removed 8 bases at V and 0 bases at J, with 14 bases between. The CDR3 contains 14 residues. DNA for the CDR3: TGTGCCAGCGGGGACGGACACAGCTCCTACGAGCAGTACTTC. The encoded protein is CASGDGHSSYEQYF.

This clonotype was counted at least ten times. This chain links TRBV12-3 or TRBV12-4 with TRBJ1-2; D remains ambiguous. Trimming stripped 2 bases from V and 0 bases from J, with 10 bases between. The CDR3 runs to 15 residues. CDR3 protein: CASSLRPGTNYGYTF. DNA of the CDR3: TGTGCCAGCAGTTTAAGGCCAGGAACTAACTATGGCTACACCTTC.

This rearrangement joins TRBV18 to TRBJ2-7; the D is unclear. The CDR3 runs to 14 residues. CDR1 is KGHSH, CDR2 LQKENI, per germline. Trimming removed 3 bases at V and 7 bases at J, with 16 bases between. CDR3 amino acids: CASSPPDNAWEQYF. The DNA for the CDR3 is TGTGCCAGCTCACCCCCCGACAATGCGTGGGAGCAGTACTTC.

The rearrangement uses TRBV7-2 and TRBJ2-7; TRBD2 is a possible D gene (5 bases). In germline, CDR1 is SGHTA, CDR2 FQGNSA. The CDR3 totals 15 residues. With 8 bases removed from V and 2 bases from J, the gap between germline ends came to 19 bases. CDR3 in DNA: TGTGCCAGCTCCCCGGGGTCGTCCTCCCCCTACGAGCAGTACTTC. Residues: CASSPGSSSPYEQYF.

This chain links TRBV4-3 with TRBJ1-6; no firm D call. Trimming removed 0 bases from V and 9 bases from J, with 6 bases in between. This CDR3 has 13 residues. From germline, CDR1 is LGHNA and CDR2 YSLEER. The CDR3 loop is CASSQDRTSPLHF. The CDR3 DNA reads as TGCGCCAGCAGCCAAGATCGGACTTCACCCCTCCACTTT.

This clonotype was recorded many times. The chain couples TRBV20-1 to TRBJ2-1; 10 bases are a match to TRBD2. With 5 bases clipped from V and 2 bases from J, the junction kept 3 bases outside the gene matches. The CDR3 totals 14 residues. In germline, CDR1 is DFQATT, CDR2 SNEGSKA (reference sequence). The CDR3 nucleotides are TGCAGTGCTGATCTAGCGGGAGCCTACAATGAGCAGTTCTTC. As protein: CSADLAGAYNEQFF.

The genes are TRBV5-6 and TRBJ2-6, with 9 bases aligning to TRBD1. Germline V gene sequence: CDR1 SGHDT, CDR2 YYEEEE. The V gene end was trimmed by 0 bases and the J gene end by 2 bases; junction bases not matched to a gene: 9. The CDR3 has 19 amino acids. CDR3 DNA sequence: TGTGCCAGCAGCTTGGCCACCGGGACAGGGTGGCCTGGGGCCAACGTCCTGACTTTC. This gives the protein CASSLATGTGWPGANVLTF.

This clonotype was observed at least ten times. This rearrangement joins TRBV7-2 to TRBJ2-5; TRBD1 aligns across 8 bases. The trim removed 0 bases at V and 2 bases at J, leaving 14 bases unmatched. The CDR3 contains 19 residues. CDR1 SGHTA and CDR2 FQGNSA come from the germline V gene. Here the CDR3 DNA reads TGTGCCAGCAGCTTAGCGCCAGGGGGCGAAGGGAGTGGGCAAGAGACCCAGTACTTC. Amino acid sequence: CASSLAPGGEGSGQETQYF.

This clonotype appeared a few times. V and J are TRBV20-1 and TRBJ2-3; 7 bases line up with TRBD2. V lost 5 bases and J lost 2; bases outside the gene matches: 10. Germline values: CDR1 DFQATT, CDR2 SNEGSKA (reference sequence). This CDR3 contains 15 residues. CDR3 in amino acids: CSAGPAAGNTDTQYF. CDR3 coding DNA: TGCAGTGCTGGGCCTGCAGCGGGAAACACAGATACGCAGTATTTT.

This clonotype was observed a few times. The genes are TRBV4-3 and TRBJ2-7; 10 nucleotides align to TRBD2. CDR3 length: 15 residues. CDR1 LGHNA and CDR2 YSLEER come from the germline V gene. The V segment lost 3 bases and the J segment 4 bases; nucleotides outside the gene matches: 6. The CDR3 nucleotides read TGCGCCAGCAGCCACAGAGCGGGAGGGGAGTACGAGCAGTACTTC. It codes for CASSHRAGGEYEQYF.

This clonotype has just a few counts. The chain couples TRBV18 to TRBJ1-2; D uncertain. Between the trimmed V and J ends, which lost 3 bases and 4 bases, there was a span of 15 bases. This CDR3 comprises 15 residues. CDR1 is KGHSH and CDR2 is LQKENI in the germline V gene. CDR3 amino acids: CASSPTTREGYGYTF. The DNA of the CDR3 is TGTGCCAGCTCACCGACGACACGAGAGGGCTATGGCTACACCTTC.

The V gene is TRBV20-1, the J gene TRBJ2-3, with TRBD1 identical over 8 bases. J gave up 2 bases and V 6 bases, and 10 bases lay outside the gene matches. The CDR3 consists of 15 residues. The germline V gene has CDR1 DFQATT and CDR2 SNEGSKA (reference sequence). CDR3: CSATQGTGSTDTQYF. CDR3 nucleotide sequence: TGCAGTGCGACCCAAGGGACAGGATCCACAGATACGCAGTATTTT.

This clonotype has just a few counts. This chain joins TRBV7-2 and TRBJ2-7; D is undetermined. The ends were cut back, 5 bases at V and 6 bases at J, with 26 bases in the middle. This CDR3 comprises 17 residues. Germline V gives CDR1 SGHTA, CDR2 FQGNSA. The chain's CDR3 is CASSNGRIPDGYGEQYF. CDR3 sequence (DNA): TGTGCCAGCAGCAACGGACGAATCCCAGACGGATACGGCGAGCAGTACTTC.

The gene calls are TRBV20-1 and TRBJ2-1; D is ambiguous. Germline V lookup: CDR1 DFQATT, CDR2 SNEGSKA (reference sequence). CDR3 length: 14 amino acids. V was cut by 2 bases and J by 3 bases, with 11 bases left in between. The CDR3 nucleotides are TGCAGTGCTAGAACGGGTCGTAGCTACAATGAGCAGTTCTTC. Its translation is CSARTGRSYNEQFF.

The chain joins TRBV7-2 to TRBJ2-1; TRBD2 aligns across 7 bases. V dropped 0 bases and J dropped 5; count of bases not matched to a gene: 10. In germline, CDR1 is SGHTA, CDR2 FQGNSA. The CDR3 totals 17 residues. The chain's CDR3 is CASSLATRRRENNEQFF. The CDR3 DNA sequence: TGTGCCAGCAGCTTAGCCACGCGGCGGCGGGAGAACAATGAGCAGTTCTTC.

The table lists this clonotype with a few counts. The chain employs TRBV7-9 and TRBJ2-7; unclear D gene. The CDR3 covers 13 residues. Germline V gene lookup returns CDR1 SEHNR and CDR2 FQNEAQ (reference sequence). The V end was cut by 7 bases, the J end by 0 bases, with 10 bases between. CDR3 sequence reads: CASNRVSSYEQYF. The DNA of the CDR3 is TGTGCCAGCAACAGAGTATCCTCCTACGAGCAGTACTTC.

This clonotype turned up a few times. This chain uses TRBV20-1 with TRBJ2-2, with TRBD2 matching over 7 bases. The CDR3 consists of 13 residues. Germline CDR1 is DFQATT and CDR2 is SNEGSKA (reference sequence). Losses at the gene ends were 4 bases for V and 1 base for J; bases not matched to a gene: 0. The CDR3 here is CSAKRENTGELFF. The CDR3 DNA is TGCAGTGCTAAGCGGGAGAACACCGGGGAGCTGTTTTTT.

In its sample, this clonotype was seen a few times. The rearrangement links TRBV28 to TRBJ2-7, with a tentative D call TRBD2 (5 bases). The V end lost 3 bases, the J end lost 5 bases, and 11 bases lay between the germline ends. The CDR3 has 13 amino acids. The germline V gene has CDR1 MDHEN and CDR2 SYDVKM. The CDR3 sequence is CASSFSRRDEQYF. The CDR3 DNA follows: TGTGCCAGCAGTTTCTCCAGGCGGGACGAGCAGTACTTC. Full variable domain (remainder filled in from reference TRBV28 and TRBJ2-7): DVKVTQSSRYLVKRTGEKVFLECVQDMDHENMFWYRQDPGLGLRLIYFSYDVKMKEKGDIPEGYSVSREKKERFSLILESASTNQTSMYLCASSFSRRDEQYFGPGTRLTVT.

This clonotype has only a few counts. This sequence joins TRBV6-5 and TRBJ2-1; 10 nucleotides match TRBD1. This CDR3 comprises 16 residues. Germline assignment: CDR1 MNHEY and CDR2 SVGAGI. After removal of 5 bases from V and 3 bases from J, the junction contained 7 bases not matched to a gene. In DNA form, the CDR3 reads TGTGCCAGCAGTCCTCCCCGGGACAGGGGCTACAATGAGCAGTTCTTC. It encodes CASSPPRDRGYNEQFF.

This clonotype was found a few times. V gene TRBV5-1 combines with J gene TRBJ1-2; 9 bases are shared with TRBD1. CDR3 length: 17 residues. After removal of 4 bases from V and 4 bases from J, the junction contained 14 bases not matched to a gene. The germline gives CDR1 SGHRS, CDR2 YFSETQ. This CDR3 is CASSPRNRGLNLYGYTF. As DNA, the CDR3 is TGCGCCAGCAGCCCCCGGAACAGGGGGCTTAACCTCTATGGCTACACCTTC.

V gene TRBV19 combines with J gene TRBJ2-7; D may be TRBD1 (5 bases). This CDR3 has 13 amino acids. The germline gives CDR1 LNHDA, CDR2 SQIVND (reference sequence). V was shortened by 0 bases and J by 6 bases, with 9 bases between the two germline ends. CDR3 in DNA: TGTGCCAGTAGTATAGATTTAGGGGTCGAGCAGTACTTC. This sequence encodes CASSIDLGVEQYF. The full variable domain, with the rest looked up from reference TRBV19 and TRBJ2-7, is DGGITQSPKYLFRKEGQNVTLSCEQNLNHDAMYWYRQDPGQGLRLIYYSQIVNDFQKGDIAEGYSVSREKKESFPLTVTSAQKNPTAFYLCASSIDLGVEQYFGPGTRLTVT.

The chain recombines TRBV12-3 or TRBV12-4 with TRBJ1-1; D is unclear. The CDR3 spans 14 residues. V lost 4 bases and J lost 0, with 9 bases in between. DNA for the CDR3: TGTGCCAGCAGTTGGGCCGGGGTGAACACTGAAGCTTTCTTT. It translates to CASSWAGVNTEAFF.

Only a few counts were recorded for this clonotype. CDR3 amino acids: CASSSRDPSYEQYF. DNA of the CDR3: TGTGCCAGCAGCTCTAGGGACCCCTCCTACGAGCAGTACTTC. The chain has TRBV11-1 and TRBJ2-7, with D possibly called TRBD1 or TRBD2 (5 bases each). The germline V gene has CDR1 SGHAT and CDR2 FQDESV (reference sequence). This CDR3 spans 14 amino acids. V was cut by 4 bases and J by 0 bases, with 10 bases left in between.

This chain uses TRBV18 with TRBJ2-5; D tentatively fits TRBD1 or TRBD2 (5 bases each). V was trimmed by 1 base and J by 5 bases, leaving 17 bases between them. Looked up from germline, CDR1 is KGHSH and CDR2 is LQKENI. The CDR3 runs 16 residues. For the CDR3, the DNA is TGTGCCAGCTCACCACAAGTCGTCGAGGGGCGGGAGACCCAGTACTTC. It translates to CASSPQVVEGRETQYF. The full variable domain, its missing parts supplied by reference TRBV18 and TRBJ2-5, is NAGVMQNPRHLVRRRGQEARLRCSPMKGHSHVYWYRQLPEEGLKFMVYLQKENIIDESGMPKERFSAEFPKEGPSILRIQQVVRGDSAAYFCASSPQVVEGRETQYFGPGTRLLVL.

V gene TRBV28 combines with J gene TRBJ2-6; TRBD2 aligns across 8 bases. Trimming at V came to 5 bases and at J to 5 bases, leaving 8 bases not matched to a gene. The CDR3 length is 16 residues. The germline gives CDR1 MDHEN, CDR2 SYDVKM. The CDR3 protein is CASSPRGGLRANVLTF. As DNA, the CDR3 is TGTGCCAGCAGTCCCCGGGGGGGTTTAAGGGCCAACGTCCTGACTTTC.

This clonotype was detected ten times or more. V gene TRBV5-1 combines with J gene TRBJ2-3; 11 bases agree with TRBD2. Trimming cost V 1 base and J 3 bases; bases outside gene matches: 4. The CDR3 is 16 amino acids. Germline V gives CDR1 SGHRS, CDR2 YFSETQ. CDR3 in DNA: TGCGCCAGCAGCTTGACTAGCGGGGGCGGTACAGATACGCAGTATTTT. This codes for CASSLTSGGGTDTQYF.